This T cell receptor (beta chain) originates from a study of T cell changes during pregnancy in multiple sclerosis (dated by TCRdb to between 2018 and 2020). With respect to the entire study: In women with multiple sclerosis, the researchers looked at how the T cell repertoire shifted as pregnancy progressed.

The library was obtained by the immunoSEQ multiplex PCR assay. TCRdb retrieved this table from immuneACCESS and kept in-frame rearrangements only. Not all clones are present; in checked studies, unresolved V genes account for under half, and no reason is known for the remainder. The sample includes around 110,000 clones, with 85% to 95% observed a single time. 0.78% of the sample goes to the ten largest clones. The germline V gene supplies CDR1 SGHDT and CDR2 YYEEEE. The junction carries 7 bases between V and J, which are trimmed by 3 bases and 0 bases respectively. The CDR3 starts with the cysteine, ends with the phenylalanine, and has 14 residues. Only the CDR3 part of the read is kept: 42 bases, read in frame from the first base. A word on this clone: Its cognate antigen has yet to be identified. Qualities for individual bases were not recorded, and no much larger clone is one base off.

The chain employs TRBV5-6 and TRBJ1-5; no D gene is confidently identified. The sequence came from a female donor in good health, enrolled as a control in a pregnancy study. The source material was peripheral blood, sampled in the third trimester of pregnancy. At the DNA level, the sequence is TGTGCCAGCAGCTCGGAGTATAGCAATCAGCCCCAGCATTTT. Translated, it gives CASSSEYSNQPQHF.